The TCR beta chain under discussion was sequenced for a study of neurological immune-mediated disorders. As to time point: longitudinal time-point 1 (baseline). Germline V gene sequence: CDR1 MNHNY, CDR2 SVGAGI (reference sequence). The CDR3 consists of 15 residues. The V and J ends lost 6 bases and 2 bases, in that order; junction bases with no gene match: 6. The sample holds many counts of this clonotype. Synthesis of cDNA was performed by 5'RACE using 10-nucleotide random UMIs. The output of every sequencing run exceeded 170 million TCR-beta sequences, derived from 15-18 subjects. TCRdb used MiXCR to reprocess the 5' RACE reads, holding one entry per CDR3 protein. The sample carries some 71,000 distinct CDR3 sequences, roughly 10% recorded once.

The source material was PBMCs. V usage is TRBV6-6 and J usage is TRBJ2-7, with 11 nucleotides matching TRBD2. This sequence originates from a young man in good health. In DNA, the CDR3 is TGTGCCAGCAGAGCAGGACTAGCGGGTCCCTACGAGCAGTACTTC. Protein sequence: CASRAGLAGPYEQYF.